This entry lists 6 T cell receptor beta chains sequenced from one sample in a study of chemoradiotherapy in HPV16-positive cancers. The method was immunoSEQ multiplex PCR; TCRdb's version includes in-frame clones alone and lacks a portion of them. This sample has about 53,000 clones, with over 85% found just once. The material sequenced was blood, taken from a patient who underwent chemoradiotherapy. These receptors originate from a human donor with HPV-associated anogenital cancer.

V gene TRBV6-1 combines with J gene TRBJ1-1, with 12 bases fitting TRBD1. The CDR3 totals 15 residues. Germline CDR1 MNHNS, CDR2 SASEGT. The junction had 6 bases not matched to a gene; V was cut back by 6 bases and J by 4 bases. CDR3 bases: TGTGCCAGCAGCGCCGGGACAGGGGGCGTCACTGAAGCTTTCTTT. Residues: CASSAGTGGVTEAFF.

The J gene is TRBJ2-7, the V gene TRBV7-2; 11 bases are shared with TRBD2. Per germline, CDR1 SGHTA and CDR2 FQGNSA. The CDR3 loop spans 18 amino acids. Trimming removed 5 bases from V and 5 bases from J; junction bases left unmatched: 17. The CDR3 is CASSPQLVAGGPIHEQYF. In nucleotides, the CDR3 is TGTGCCAGCAGCCCCCAATTGGTAGCGGGAGGGCCAATCCACGAGCAGTACTTC.

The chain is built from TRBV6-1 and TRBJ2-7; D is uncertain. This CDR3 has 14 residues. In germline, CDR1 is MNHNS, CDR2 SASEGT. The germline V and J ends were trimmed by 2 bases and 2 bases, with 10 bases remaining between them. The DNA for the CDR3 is TGTGCCAGCAGTGAATGGGTGCAGACCTACGAGCAGTACTTC. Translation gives CASSEWVQTYEQYF.

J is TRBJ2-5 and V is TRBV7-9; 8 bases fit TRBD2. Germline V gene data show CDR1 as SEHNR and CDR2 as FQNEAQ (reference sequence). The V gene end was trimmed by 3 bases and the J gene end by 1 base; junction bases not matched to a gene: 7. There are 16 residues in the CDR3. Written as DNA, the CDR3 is TGTGCCAGCAGCTTTGCTGAGCGGGGGCTCCAAGAGACCCAGTACTTC. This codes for CASSFAERGLQETQYF.

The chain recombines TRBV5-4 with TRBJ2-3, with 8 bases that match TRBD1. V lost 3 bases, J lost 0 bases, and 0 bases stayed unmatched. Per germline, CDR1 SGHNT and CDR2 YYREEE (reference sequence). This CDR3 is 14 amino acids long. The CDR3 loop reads CASSWDRSTDTQYF. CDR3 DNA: TGTGCCAGCAGCTGGGACAGGAGCACAGATACGCAGTATTTT. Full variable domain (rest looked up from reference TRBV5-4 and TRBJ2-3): ETGVTQSPTHLIKTRGQQVTLRCSSQSGHNTVSWYQQALGQGPQFIFQYYREEENGRGNFPPRFSGLQFPNYSSELNVNALELDDSALYLCASSWDRSTDTQYFGPGTRLTVL.

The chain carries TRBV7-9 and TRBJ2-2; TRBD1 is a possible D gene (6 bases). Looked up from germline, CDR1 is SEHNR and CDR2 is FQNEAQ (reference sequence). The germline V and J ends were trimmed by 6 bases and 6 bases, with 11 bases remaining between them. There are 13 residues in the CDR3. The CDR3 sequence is CASSLKGAGELFF. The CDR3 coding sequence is TGTGCCAGCAGTCTCAAGGGGGCCGGGGAGCTGTTTTTT.